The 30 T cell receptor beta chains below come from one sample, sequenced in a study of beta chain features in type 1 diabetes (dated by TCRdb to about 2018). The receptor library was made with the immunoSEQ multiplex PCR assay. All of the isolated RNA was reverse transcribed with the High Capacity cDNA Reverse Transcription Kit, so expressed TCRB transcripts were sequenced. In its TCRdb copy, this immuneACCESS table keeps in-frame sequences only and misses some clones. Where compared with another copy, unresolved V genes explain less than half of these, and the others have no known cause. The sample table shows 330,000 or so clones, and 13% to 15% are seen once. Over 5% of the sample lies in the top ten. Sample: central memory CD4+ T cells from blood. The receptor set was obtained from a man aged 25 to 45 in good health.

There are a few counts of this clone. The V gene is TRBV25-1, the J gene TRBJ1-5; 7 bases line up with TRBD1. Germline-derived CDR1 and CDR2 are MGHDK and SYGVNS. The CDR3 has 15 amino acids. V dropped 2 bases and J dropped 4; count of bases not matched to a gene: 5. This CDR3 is CASSEKGQPNQPQHF. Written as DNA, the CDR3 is TGTGCCAGCAGTGAAAAGGGACAGCCAAATCAGCCCCAGCATTTT. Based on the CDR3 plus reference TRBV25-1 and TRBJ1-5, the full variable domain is EADIYQTPRYLVIGTGKKITLECSQTMGHDKMYWYQQDPGMELHLIHYSYGVNSTEKGDLSSESTVSRIRTEHFPLTLESARPSHTSQYLCASSEKGQPNQPQHFGDGTRLSIL.

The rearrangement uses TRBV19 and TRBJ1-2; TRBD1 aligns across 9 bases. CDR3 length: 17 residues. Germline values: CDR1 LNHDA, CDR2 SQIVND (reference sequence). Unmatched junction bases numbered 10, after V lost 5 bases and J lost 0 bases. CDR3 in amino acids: CASSLRTTGGSNYGYTF. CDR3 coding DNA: TGTGCCAGTAGTTTGCGGACGACAGGGGGTTCTAACTATGGCTACACCTTC.

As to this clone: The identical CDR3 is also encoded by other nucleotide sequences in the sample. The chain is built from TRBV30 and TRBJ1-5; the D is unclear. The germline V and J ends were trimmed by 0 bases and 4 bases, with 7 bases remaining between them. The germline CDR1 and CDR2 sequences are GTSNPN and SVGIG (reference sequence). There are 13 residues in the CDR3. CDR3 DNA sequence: TGTGCCTGGAGTGTACTCGCAAATCAGCCCCAGCATTTT. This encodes CAWSVLANQPQHF.

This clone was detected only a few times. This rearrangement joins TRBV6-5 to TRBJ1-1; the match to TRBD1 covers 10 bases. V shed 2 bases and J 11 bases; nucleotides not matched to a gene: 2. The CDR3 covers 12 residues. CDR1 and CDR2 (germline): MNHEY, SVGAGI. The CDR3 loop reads CASSYGQGGAFF. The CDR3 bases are TGTGCCAGCAGTTACGGACAGGGGGGTGCTTTCTTT.

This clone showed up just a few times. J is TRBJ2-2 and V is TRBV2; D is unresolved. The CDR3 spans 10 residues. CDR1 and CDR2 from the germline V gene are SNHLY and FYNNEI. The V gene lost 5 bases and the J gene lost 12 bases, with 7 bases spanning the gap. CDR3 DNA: TGTGCCAGCAGTACCGAGCAGCTGTTTTTT. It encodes CASSTEQLFF.

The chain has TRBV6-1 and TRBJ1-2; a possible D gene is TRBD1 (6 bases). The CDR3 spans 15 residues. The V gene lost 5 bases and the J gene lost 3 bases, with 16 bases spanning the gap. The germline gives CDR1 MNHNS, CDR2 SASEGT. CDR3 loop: CASSLEGGQYYGYTF. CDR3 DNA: TGTGCCAGCAGTCTAGAGGGTGGACAGTACTATGGCTACACCTTC.

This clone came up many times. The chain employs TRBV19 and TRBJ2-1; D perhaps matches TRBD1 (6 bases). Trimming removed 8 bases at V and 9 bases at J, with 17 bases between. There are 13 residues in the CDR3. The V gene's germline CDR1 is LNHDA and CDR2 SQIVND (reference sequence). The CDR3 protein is CASSSGQTAEQFF. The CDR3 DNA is TGTGCCAGTTCGTCCGGACAGACGGCTGAGCAGTTCTTC.

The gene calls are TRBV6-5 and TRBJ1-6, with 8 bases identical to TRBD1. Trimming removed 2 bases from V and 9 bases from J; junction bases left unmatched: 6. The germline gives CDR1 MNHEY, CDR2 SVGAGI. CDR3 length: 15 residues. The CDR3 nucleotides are TGTGCCAGCAGTTACGGGGGACAGGAGGTTTCACCCCTCCACTTT. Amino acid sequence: CASSYGGQEVSPLHF.

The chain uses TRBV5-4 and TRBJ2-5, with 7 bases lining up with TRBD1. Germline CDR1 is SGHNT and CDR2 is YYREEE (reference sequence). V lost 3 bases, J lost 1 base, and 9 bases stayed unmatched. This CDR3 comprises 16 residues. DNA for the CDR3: TGTGCCAGCAGCTCCGGGACAGTTAATCCCCAAGAGACCCAGTACTTC. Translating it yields CASSSGTVNPQETQYF.

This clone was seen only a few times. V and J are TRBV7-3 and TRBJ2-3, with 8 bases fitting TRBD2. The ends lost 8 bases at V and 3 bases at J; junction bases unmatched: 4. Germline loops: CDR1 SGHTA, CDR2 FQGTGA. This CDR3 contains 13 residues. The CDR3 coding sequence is TGTGCCAGCGCGAGCGGGAGAACAGATACGCAGTATTTT. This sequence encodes CASASGRTDTQYF.

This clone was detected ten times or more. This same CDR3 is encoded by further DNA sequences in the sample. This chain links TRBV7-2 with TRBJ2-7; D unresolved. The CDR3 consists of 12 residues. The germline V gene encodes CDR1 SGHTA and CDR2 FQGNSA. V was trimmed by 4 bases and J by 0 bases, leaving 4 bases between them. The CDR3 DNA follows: TGTGCCAGCAGCTCAAACTCCTACGAGCAGTACTTC. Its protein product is CASSSNSYEQYF.

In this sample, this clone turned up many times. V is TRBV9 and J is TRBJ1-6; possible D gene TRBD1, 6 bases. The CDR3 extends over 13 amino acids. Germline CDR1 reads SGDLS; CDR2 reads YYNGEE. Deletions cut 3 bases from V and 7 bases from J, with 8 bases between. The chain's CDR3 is CASSGQENSPLHF. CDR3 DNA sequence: TGTGCCAGCAGCGGACAGGAGAATTCACCCCTCCACTTT.

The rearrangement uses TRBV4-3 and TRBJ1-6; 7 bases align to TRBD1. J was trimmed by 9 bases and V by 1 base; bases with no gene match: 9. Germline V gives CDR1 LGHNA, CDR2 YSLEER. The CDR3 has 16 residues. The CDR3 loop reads CASSQVGGRSGSPLHF. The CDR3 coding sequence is TGCGCCAGCAGCCAAGTAGGGGGCCGGTCGGGTTCACCCCTCCACTTT.

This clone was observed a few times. DNA for the CDR3: TGTGCCAGCAGCCGAGAATTACGGACCGAGAGCACAGATACGCAGTATTTT. Its translation is CASSRELRTESTDTQYF. The genes are TRBV7-9 and TRBJ2-3; unclear D gene. CDR3 length equals 17 residues. V lost 5 bases and J lost 0, with 18 bases in between. Germline V gives CDR1 SEHNR, CDR2 FQNEAQ (reference sequence).

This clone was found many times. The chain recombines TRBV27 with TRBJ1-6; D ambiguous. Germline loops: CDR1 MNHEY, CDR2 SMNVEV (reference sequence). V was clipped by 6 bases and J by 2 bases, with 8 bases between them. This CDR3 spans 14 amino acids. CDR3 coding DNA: TGTGCCAGCAGGCGGGAGGCCTATAATTCACCCCTCCACTTT. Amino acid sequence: CASRREAYNSPLHF.

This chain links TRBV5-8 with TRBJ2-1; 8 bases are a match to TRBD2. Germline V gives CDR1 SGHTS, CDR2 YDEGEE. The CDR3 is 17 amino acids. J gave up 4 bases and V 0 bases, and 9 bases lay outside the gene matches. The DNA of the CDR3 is TGTGCCAGCAGCTTGGGCCTAGCGGGCTTGTGGTACAATGAGCAGTTCTTC. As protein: CASSLGLAGLWYNEQFF.

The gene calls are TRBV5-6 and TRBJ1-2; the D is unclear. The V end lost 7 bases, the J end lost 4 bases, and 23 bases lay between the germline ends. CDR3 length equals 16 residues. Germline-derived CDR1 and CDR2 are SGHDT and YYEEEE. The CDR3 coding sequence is TGTGCCAGCTGCCAAACCCGAGTCGGGGTCACCTATGGCTACACCTTC. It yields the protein CASCQTRVGVTYGYTF. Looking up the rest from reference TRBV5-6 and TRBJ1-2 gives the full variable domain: DAGVTQSPTHLIKTRGQQVTLRCSPKSGHDTVSWYQQALGQGPQFIFQYYEEEERQRGNFPDRFSGHQFPNYSSELNVNALLLGDSALYLCASCQTRVGVTYGYTFGSGTRLTVV.

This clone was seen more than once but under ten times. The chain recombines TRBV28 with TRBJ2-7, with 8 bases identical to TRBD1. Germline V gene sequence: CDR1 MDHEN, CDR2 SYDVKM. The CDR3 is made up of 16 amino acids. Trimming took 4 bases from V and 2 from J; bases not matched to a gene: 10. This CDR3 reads CASSSSVGTGTYEQYV. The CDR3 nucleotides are TGTGCCAGCAGTTCCTCGGTGGGGACAGGCACCTACGAGCAGTACGTC.

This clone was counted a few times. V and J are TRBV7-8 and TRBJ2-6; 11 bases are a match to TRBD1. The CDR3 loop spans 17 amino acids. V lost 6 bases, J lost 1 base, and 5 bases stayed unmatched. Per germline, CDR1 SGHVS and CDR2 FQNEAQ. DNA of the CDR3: TGTGCCAGCAGACCGGACAGGGGGCCTTCTGGGGCCAACGTCCTGACTTTC. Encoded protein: CASRPDRGPSGANVLTF.

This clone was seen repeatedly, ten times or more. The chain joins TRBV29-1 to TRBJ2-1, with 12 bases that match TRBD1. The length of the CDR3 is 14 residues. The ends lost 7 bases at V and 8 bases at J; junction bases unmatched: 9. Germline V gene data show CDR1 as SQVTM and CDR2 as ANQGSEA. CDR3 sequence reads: CSAAVGQGADEQFF. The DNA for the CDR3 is TGCAGCGCTGCAGTGGGACAGGGGGCCGATGAGCAGTTCTTC.

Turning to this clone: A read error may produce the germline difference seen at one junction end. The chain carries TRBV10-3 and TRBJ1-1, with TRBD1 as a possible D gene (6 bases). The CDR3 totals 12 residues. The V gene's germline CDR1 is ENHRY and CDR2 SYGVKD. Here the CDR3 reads CAVRDMDTEAFF. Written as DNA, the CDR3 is TGTGCCGTCAGGGACATGGACACTGAAGCTTTCTTT.

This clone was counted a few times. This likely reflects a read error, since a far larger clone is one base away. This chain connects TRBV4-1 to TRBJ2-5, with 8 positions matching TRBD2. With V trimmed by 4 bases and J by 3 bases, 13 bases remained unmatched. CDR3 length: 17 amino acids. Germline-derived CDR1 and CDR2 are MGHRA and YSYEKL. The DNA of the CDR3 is TGCGCCAGCAGCCGCGGGTCCTCCGGGGGGGCTAAAGAGACCCAGTACTTC. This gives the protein CASSRGSSGGAKETQYF.

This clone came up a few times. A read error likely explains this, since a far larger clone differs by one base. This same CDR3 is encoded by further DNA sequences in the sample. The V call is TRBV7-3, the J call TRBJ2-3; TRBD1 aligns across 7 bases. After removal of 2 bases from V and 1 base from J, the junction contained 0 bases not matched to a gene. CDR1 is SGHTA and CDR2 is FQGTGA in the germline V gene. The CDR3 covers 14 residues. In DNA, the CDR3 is TGTGCCAGCAGCTTAGGACAGGGCACAGATACGCAGTATTTT. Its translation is CASSLGQGTDTQYF.

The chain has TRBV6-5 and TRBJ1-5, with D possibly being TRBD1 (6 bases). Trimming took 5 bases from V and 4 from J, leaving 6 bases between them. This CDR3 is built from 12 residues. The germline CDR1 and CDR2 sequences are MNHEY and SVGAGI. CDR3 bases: TGTGCCAGCAGTACAGGGAATCAGCCCCAGCATTTT. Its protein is CASSTGNQPQHF.

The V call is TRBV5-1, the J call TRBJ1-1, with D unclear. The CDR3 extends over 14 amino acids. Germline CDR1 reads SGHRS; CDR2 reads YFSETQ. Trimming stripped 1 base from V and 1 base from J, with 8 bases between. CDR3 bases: TGCGCCAGCAGCTTGTCCGCAACGAACACTGAAGCTTTCTTT. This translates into CASSLSATNTEAFF.

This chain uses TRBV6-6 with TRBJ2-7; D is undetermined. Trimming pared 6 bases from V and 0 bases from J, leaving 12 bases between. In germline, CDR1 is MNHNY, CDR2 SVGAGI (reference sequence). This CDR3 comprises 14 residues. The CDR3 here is CASRTGGDSYEQYF. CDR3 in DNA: TGTGCCAGCAGGACGGGTGGGGACTCCTACGAGCAGTACTTC.

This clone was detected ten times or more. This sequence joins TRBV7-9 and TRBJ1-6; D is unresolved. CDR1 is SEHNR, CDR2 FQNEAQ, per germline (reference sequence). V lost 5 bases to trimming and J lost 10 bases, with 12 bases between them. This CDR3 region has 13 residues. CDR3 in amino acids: CASSPAAWSPLHF. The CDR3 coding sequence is TGTGCCAGCAGCCCTGCCGCTTGGTCACCCCTCCACTTT. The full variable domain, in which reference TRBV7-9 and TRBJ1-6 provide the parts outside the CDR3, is DTGVSQNPRHKITKRGQNVTFRCDPISEHNRLYWYRQTLGQGPEFLTYFQNEAQLEKSRLLSDRFSAERPKGSFSTLEIQRTEQGDSAMYLCASSPAAWSPLHFGNGTRLTVT.

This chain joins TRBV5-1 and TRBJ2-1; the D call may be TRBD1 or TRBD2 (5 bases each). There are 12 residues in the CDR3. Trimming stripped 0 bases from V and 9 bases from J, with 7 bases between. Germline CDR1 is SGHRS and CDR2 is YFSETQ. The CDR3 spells CASSLGDGEQFF. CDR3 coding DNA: TGCGCCAGCAGCTTGGGGGACGGTGAGCAGTTCTTC.

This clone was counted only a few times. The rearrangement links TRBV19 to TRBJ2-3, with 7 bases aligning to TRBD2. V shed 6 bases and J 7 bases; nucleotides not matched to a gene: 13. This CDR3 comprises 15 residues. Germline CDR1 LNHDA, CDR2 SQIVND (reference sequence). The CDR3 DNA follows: TGTGCCAGTAGCCATGAAAGCGGGATAAAGAATACGCAGTATTTT. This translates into CASSHESGIKNTQYF.

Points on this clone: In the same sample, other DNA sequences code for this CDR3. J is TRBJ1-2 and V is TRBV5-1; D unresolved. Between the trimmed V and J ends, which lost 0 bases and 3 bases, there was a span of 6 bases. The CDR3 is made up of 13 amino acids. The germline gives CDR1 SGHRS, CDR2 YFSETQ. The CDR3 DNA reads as TGCGCCAGCAGCTTGGCGCAGGACTATGGCTACACCTTC. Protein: CASSLAQDYGYTF.